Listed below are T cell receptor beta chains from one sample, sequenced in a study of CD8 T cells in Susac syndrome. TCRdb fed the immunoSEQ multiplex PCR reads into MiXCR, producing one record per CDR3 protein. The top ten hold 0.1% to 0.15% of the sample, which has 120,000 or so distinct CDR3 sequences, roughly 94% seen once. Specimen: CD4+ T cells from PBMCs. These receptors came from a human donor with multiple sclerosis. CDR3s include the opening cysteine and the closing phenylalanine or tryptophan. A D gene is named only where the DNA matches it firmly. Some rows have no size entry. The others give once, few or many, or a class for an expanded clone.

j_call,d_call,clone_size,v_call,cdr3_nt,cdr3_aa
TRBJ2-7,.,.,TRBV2,TGTGCCAGCAGTGGCCTCGACAGTCTAAACGAGCAGTACTTC,CASSGLDSLNEQYF
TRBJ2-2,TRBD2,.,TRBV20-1,TGCAGTGCTAGTGCCGCGGGAGGGGAAAGGGACGGGGAGCTGTTTTTT,CSASAAGGERDGELFF
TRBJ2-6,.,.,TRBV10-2,TGCGCCAGCACTACTGCTGGGGCCAACGTCCTGACTTTC,CASTTAGANVLTF
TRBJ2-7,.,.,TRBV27,TGTGCCAGCAGGACCGGTACCTACGAGCAGTACTTC,CASRTGTYEQYF
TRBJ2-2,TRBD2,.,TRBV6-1,TGTGCCAGCAGTATATACCGCGGGGGGGAGGGTTACACCGGGGAGCTGTTTTTT,CASSIYRGGEGYTGELFF
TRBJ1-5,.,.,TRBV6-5,TGTGCCAGCAGGAACTACGTGAATCAGCCCCAGCATTTT,CASRNYVNQPQHF
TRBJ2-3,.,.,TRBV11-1,TGTGCCAGCAGCTGGGGATCAAATGCAGATACGCAGTATTTT,CASSWGSNADTQYF
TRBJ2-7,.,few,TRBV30,TGTGCCTGGAGTGTAGGACAGTCTCAACACGAGCAGTACTTC,CAWSVGQSQHEQYF
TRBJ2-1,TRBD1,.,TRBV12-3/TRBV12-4,TGTGCCAGTGGGTGGACAGGGTGGGACAATGAGCAGTTCTTC,CASGWTGWDNEQFF
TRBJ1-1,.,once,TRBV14,TGTGCCAGCAGCCACCGTTCAGGGTCTGCTTTCTTT,CASSHRSGSAFF
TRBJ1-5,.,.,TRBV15,TGTGCCACCAGCAGAGATGAGGACCAGCCCCAGCATTTT,CATSRDEDQPQHF
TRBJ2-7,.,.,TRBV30,TGTGCCTGGAGCGGGAGCGGCTACGAGCAGTACTTC,CAWSGSGYEQYF
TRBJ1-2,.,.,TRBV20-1,TGCAGCTCATCCCGCCCCCAGGGGAGGAACACCTTC,CSSSRPQGRNTF
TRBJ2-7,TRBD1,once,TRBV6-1,TGTGCCAGCAGTGAAGGGACAGGGGGCGCGTACGAGCAGTACTTC,CASSEGTGGAYEQYF
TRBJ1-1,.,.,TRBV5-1,TGCGCCAGCAGCTCCCCGGGCACTGAAGCTTTCTTT,CASSSPGTEAFF
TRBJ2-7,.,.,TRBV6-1,TGTGCCAGCAGTGATCGGGCGCCCGGGGACCACGAGCAGTACTTC,CASSDRAPGDHEQYF
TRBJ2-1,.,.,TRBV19,TGTGCCACGACGGGGAGGGGGTACAATGAGCAGTTCTTC,CATTGRGYNEQFF
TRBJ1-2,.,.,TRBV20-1,TGCAGTGCTCTACCGGCCCTTAGACAGCATCTAGACTATGGCTACACCTTC,CSALPALRQHLDYGYTF
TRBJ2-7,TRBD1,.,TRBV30,TGTGCCTGGTATCCGGGACAGGCGGGCTACGAGCAGTACTTC,CAWYPGQAGYEQYF
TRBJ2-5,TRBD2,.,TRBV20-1,TGCAGTGCCGCCTCTAGCGGAGAGGAGACCCAGTACTTC,CSAASSGEETQYF
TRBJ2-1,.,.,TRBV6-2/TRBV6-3,TGTGCCAGCAGCCATCAGCCCCCACAGAGCTCCTACAATGAGCAGTTCTTC,CASSHQPPQSSYNEQFF
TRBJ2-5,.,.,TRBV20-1,TGCAGTGCTCGGGGGATGGAGACCCAGTACTTC,CSARGMETQYF
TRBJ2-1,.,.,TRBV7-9,TGTGCCAGCAGCTTGGAGGGGCGGGGTGGGTTCTTC,CASSLEGRGGFF
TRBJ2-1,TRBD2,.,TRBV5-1,TGCGCCAGCAGCTGGGGGACTAGCTACAATGAGCAGTTCTTC,CASSWGTSYNEQFF
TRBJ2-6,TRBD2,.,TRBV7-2,TGTGCCAGCAGAGTCCCCGGGGAGGGACTCTCTGGGGCCAACGTCCTGACTTTC,CASRVPGEGLSGANVLTF
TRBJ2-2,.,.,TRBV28,TGTGCCAGCAGTTTAGCCGGGTCAGGAAAAACCGGGGAGCTGTTTTTT,CASSLAGSGKTGELFF
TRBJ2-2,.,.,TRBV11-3,TGTGCCAGCAGCTTAACGAGATCCGCGAACACCGGGGAGCTGTTTTTT,CASSLTRSANTGELFF
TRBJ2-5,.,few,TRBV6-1,TGTGCCAGCGAGCGAGGTACCCAAGAGACCCAGTACTTC,CASERGTQETQYF
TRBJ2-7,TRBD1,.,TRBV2,TGTGCCAGTGGGCTACCGGGACAGGAGTACGAGCAGTACTTC,CASGLPGQEYEQYF
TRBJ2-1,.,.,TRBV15,TGTGCCACCAGCGTTGACCAGGGCGACAATGAGCAGTTCTTC,CATSVDQGDNEQFF
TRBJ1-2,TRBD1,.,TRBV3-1,TGTGCCAGCAGGGGACAGGGACTTGGCTACACCTTC,CASRGQGLGYTF
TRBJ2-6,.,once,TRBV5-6,TGTGCCAGCAGCTGGGGGAGCTCTGGGGCCAACGTCCTGACTTTC,CASSWGSSGANVLTF
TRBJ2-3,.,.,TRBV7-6,TGTGCCAGCAGCTTATGGAGGGGTCAGGGGGGGGCGCAGTATTTT,CASSLWRGQGGAQYF